Below, 28 T cell receptor beta chains from the same sample are listed, as sequenced in a study of T cell changes during pregnancy in multiple sclerosis. Data came from immunoSEQ multiplex PCR; TCRdb stores just in-frame clones and leaves some out. The data hold approximately 94,000 clones, with around 92% observed a single time. The specimen was peripheral blood, collected after pregnancy. The receptors stem from a female donor with multiple sclerosis, enrolled in a pregnancy study.

This rearrangement joins TRBV27 to TRBJ2-4; D not resolved. Deletions cut 3 bases from V and 9 bases from J, with 12 bases between. From germline, CDR1 is MNHEY and CDR2 SMNVEV (reference sequence). The CDR3 runs to 13 residues. CDR3 sequence: CASSFGVSGIQYF. The DNA for the CDR3 is TGTGCCAGCAGTTTTGGAGTTTCTGGCATTCAGTACTTC.

The V call is TRBV28, the J call TRBJ1-2; TRBD1 matches 10 bases. The germline V gene encodes CDR1 MDHEN and CDR2 SYDVKM. Trimming cost V 3 bases and J 8 bases; bases outside gene matches: 9. This CDR3 region has 15 residues. DNA for the CDR3: TGTGCCAGCAGTTTGGGAAGGACAGGGGGTCGGGGCTACACCTTC. Its translation is CASSLGRTGGRGYTF.

V is TRBV30 and J is TRBJ2-3; a weak D match, TRBD2 (5 bases). Germline V lookup: CDR1 GTSNPN, CDR2 SVGIG (reference sequence). The length of the CDR3 is 14 residues. V was cut by 3 bases and J by 4 bases, with 14 bases left in between. DNA for the CDR3: TGTGCCTGGAGGTCTGAGGGCTGGGCAGATACGCAGTATTTT. Its protein is CAWRSEGWADTQYF.

The gene calls are TRBV28 and TRBJ1-4; unclear D gene. Per the germline V gene, CDR1 is MDHEN and CDR2 is SYDVKM. V was trimmed by 6 bases and J by 9 bases, leaving 20 bases between them. This CDR3 spans 15 amino acids. The CDR3 nucleotides read TGTGCCAGCAGCATGCAGACCTCATATAGCAAAAAACTGTTTTTT. Its translation is CASSMQTSYSKKLFF.

V and J are TRBV27 and TRBJ2-3; TRBD2 might be the D (6 bases). The V end was cut by 6 bases, the J end by 2 bases, with 21 bases between. The CDR3 has 17 amino acids. Germline V gene lookup returns CDR1 MNHEY and CDR2 SMNVEV (reference sequence). The CDR3 DNA is TGTGCCAGCAGGACTAGTGGTCTGGATCGTGTCACAGATACGCAGTATTTT. This gives the protein CASRTSGLDRVTDTQYF.

The gene calls are TRBV6-4 and TRBJ2-2, with 9 positions matching TRBD1. The germline V gene has CDR1 MRHNA and CDR2 SNTAGT. The CDR3 runs 15 residues. Trimming removed 0 bases from V and 4 bases from J; junction bases left unmatched: 0. CDR3 loop: CASSDSTGGTGELFF. DNA of the CDR3: TGTGCCAGCAGTGACTCGACAGGGGGCACCGGGGAGCTGTTTTTT.

The count of this clone is one. The chain combines TRBV7-3 with TRBJ2-2; 8 positions agree with TRBD2. The ends lost 6 bases at V and 2 bases at J; junction bases unmatched: 8. Germline CDR1 and CDR2: SGHTA and FQGTGA. This CDR3 spans 16 amino acids. The CDR3 spells CASSITSGPNTGELFF. DNA of the CDR3: TGTGCCAGCAGTATCACTAGCGGACCAAACACCGGGGAGCTGTTTTTT. The full variable domain, in which reference TRBV7-3 and TRBJ2-2 provide the parts outside the CDR3, is GAGVSQTPSNKVTEKGKYVELRCDPISGHTALYWYRQSLGQGPEFLIYFQGTGAADDSGLPNDRFFAVRPEGSVSTLKIQRTERGDSAVYLCASSITSGPNTGELFFGEGSRLTVL.

The chain's CDR3 is CASSTGQTYNSPLHF. CDR3 nucleotides: TGTGCCAGCAGCACGGGACAGACCTATAATTCACCCCTCCACTTT. The rearrangement joins TRBV11-3 to TRBJ1-6, with 7 bases aligning to TRBD1. The germline CDR1 and CDR2 sequences are SGHNT and YENEEA. This CDR3 contains 15 residues. V shed 5 bases, J shed 2 bases, and the junction held 3 bases outside the gene matches.

The gene calls are TRBV6-5 and TRBJ1-1, with a possible D match to TRBD1 (6 bases). The length of the CDR3 is 13 residues. Deletions cut 6 bases from V and 6 bases from J, with 14 bases between. CDR1 is MNHEY and CDR2 is SVGAGI in the germline V gene. The CDR3 here is CASRPIQGSEAFF. The CDR3 coding sequence is TGTGCCAGCAGACCCATACAGGGCTCTGAAGCTTTCTTT.

The gene calls are TRBV7-2 and TRBJ2-5; 7 bases line up with TRBD1. The CDR3 spans 14 residues. Per the germline V gene, CDR1 is SGHTA and CDR2 is FQGNSA. J lost 1 base, V lost 5 bases, and 4 bases had no gene match. The CDR3 spells CASSAQGPQETQYF. CDR3 nucleotide sequence: TGTGCCAGCAGCGCACAGGGGCCCCAAGAGACCCAGTACTTC.

Here the CDR3 DNA reads TGTGCCAGCAGTTTCCTAGCGGGAGGTACAGATACGCAGTATTTT. Its translation is CASSFLAGGTDTQYF. The genes are TRBV27 and TRBJ2-3; 11 bases fit TRBD2. CDR1 MNHEY and CDR2 SMNVEV come from the germline V gene (reference sequence). The length of the CDR3 is 15 residues. Trimming at V came to 3 bases and at J to 3 bases, leaving 2 bases not matched to a gene.

The V and J genes are TRBV30 and TRBJ2-7; tentative D call: TRBD1 (5 bases). The CDR3 is 13 amino acids. Germline CDR1 reads GTSNPN; CDR2 reads SVGIG (reference sequence). Trimming took 0 bases from V and 4 from J, leaving 10 bases between them. The CDR3 DNA follows: TGTGCCTGGAGTGTAGACAGCCAATACGAGCAGTACTTC. It codes for CAWSVDSQYEQYF.

This chain joins TRBV29-1 and TRBJ2-1; 8 bases match TRBD2. The length of the CDR3 is 15 residues. The J segment lost 3 bases and the V segment lost 6 bases, leaving 10 bases of the junction unmatched. Per the germline V gene, CDR1 is SQVTM and CDR2 is ANQGSEA. CDR3 coding DNA: TGCAGCGTCCCCGCCGGCGGGGGGTACTACAATGAGCAGTTCTTC. It is translated as CSVPAGGGYYNEQFF.

The V call is TRBV29-1, the J call TRBJ2-5; TRBD1 agrees at 8 bases. Germline V gives CDR1 SQVTM, CDR2 ANQGSEA. After removal of 5 bases from V and 4 bases from J, the junction contained 3 bases not matched to a gene. This CDR3 spans 12 amino acids. The CDR3 DNA reads as TGCAGCGTTCTGACAGGGGTAGAGACCCAGTACTTC. It is translated as CSVLTGVETQYF.

This clone was recorded once. The chain links TRBV7-2 to TRBJ1-4, with 11 bases lining up with TRBD1. The CDR3 totals 18 residues. Trimming cost V 5 bases and J 3 bases; bases outside gene matches: 11. Per the germline V gene, CDR1 is SGHTA and CDR2 is FQGNSA. The DNA of the CDR3 is TGTGCCAGCAGCCCGGACAGGGGGCGTTTGTTGGCTAATGAAAAACTGTTTTTT. Translation gives CASSPDRGRLLANEKLFF.

The CDR3 is CASTVGATFGGYTF. The CDR3 nucleotides read TGTGCCAGTACGGTAGGGGCTACCTTTGGAGGCTACACCTTC. This sequence joins TRBV19 and TRBJ1-2; possibly TRBD1 for D (5 bases). Germline CDR1 and CDR2: LNHDA and SQIVND (reference sequence). The V gene lost 7 bases and the J gene lost 8 bases, with 20 bases spanning the gap. This CDR3 has 14 amino acids.

The rearrangement links TRBV21-1 to TRBJ2-7; TRBD1 was called by the table and not checked on the DNA. TRBV21-1 corresponds to a pseudogene. CDR3 length equals 14 residues. CDR3 protein: CASSKGGTTYEQYF. The CDR3 nucleotides are TGTGCCAGCAGCAAAGGAGGGACAACCTACGAGCAGTACTTC.

V usage is TRBV7-9 and J usage is TRBJ2-7; 10 bases align to TRBD1. Per the germline V gene, CDR1 is SEHNR and CDR2 is FQNEAQ (reference sequence). V lost 5 bases, J lost 6 bases, and 7 bases stayed unmatched. The CDR3 extends over 14 amino acids. The CDR3 loop reads CASSRAGTGAEQYF. The CDR3 DNA is TGTGCCAGCAGCAGAGCCGGGACAGGGGCCGAGCAGTACTTC.

The chain is built from TRBV27 and TRBJ2-2; D is perhaps TRBD1 (6 bases). V lost 5 bases to trimming and J lost 3 bases, with 10 bases between them. The V gene's germline CDR1 is MNHEY and CDR2 SMNVEV (reference sequence). There are 14 residues in the CDR3. CDR3 sequence reads: CASSVDRYTGELFF. The CDR3 nucleotides read TGTGCCAGCAGTGTGGACAGATACACCGGGGAGCTGTTTTTT.

This clone was seen a single time. Mismatch with germline at one junction end may stem from a read error. The chain joins TRBV2 to TRBJ2-1; 12 nucleotides agree with TRBD2. The CDR3 consists of 18 residues. From germline, CDR1 is SNHLY and CDR2 FYNNEI. The DNA of the CDR3 is TGTGCCAGGAGTGGGGCTAGCGGGGGGGGAAGCTCCTACAATGAGCAGTTCTTC. Protein product: CARSGASGGGSSYNEQFF.

The V gene is TRBV19, the J gene TRBJ2-7; D gene ambiguous. Germline V gives CDR1 LNHDA, CDR2 SQIVND (reference sequence). V dropped 5 bases and J dropped 3 bases, with 14 bases sitting between them. The CDR3 is 14 amino acids. The CDR3 nucleotides are TGTGCCAGTAGTTTCACCGCGTCGGGCTACGAGCAGTACTTC. This encodes CASSFTASGYEQYF.

The chain uses TRBV18 and TRBJ2-7, with 8 bases matching TRBD1. Germline CDR1 KGHSH, CDR2 LQKENI. The J segment lost 0 bases and the V segment lost 5 bases, leaving 3 bases of the junction unmatched. CDR3 size: 14 residues. CDR3 region: CASSAGTGSYEQYF. The CDR3 DNA sequence: TGTGCCAGCTCAGCCGGGACAGGCTCCTACGAGCAGTACTTC.

The rearrangement joins TRBV5-1 to TRBJ2-2; D is possibly TRBD2 (5 bases). V shed 2 bases and J shed 9 bases, with 11 bases lying between them. The CDR3 contains 13 residues. Germline V CDR1 and CDR2: SGHRS, YFSETQ. The CDR3, as DNA: TGCGCCAGCAGCTTCGGGGATGACTGGGAGCTGTTTTTT. Its protein product is CASSFGDDWELFF.

CDR3 region: CASSLWLDGYTF. For the CDR3, the DNA is TGTGCCAGCAGCTTATGGCTCGATGGCTACACCTTC. The chain employs TRBV11-3 and TRBJ1-2; D remains unclear. The V end was cut by 2 bases, the J end by 6 bases, with 7 bases between. The CDR3 is 12 residues long. CDR1 is SGHNT, CDR2 YENEEA, per germline. Full variable domain (remainder filled in from reference TRBV11-3 and TRBJ1-2): EAGVVQSPRYKIIEKKQPVAFWCNPISGHNTLYWYLQNLGQGPELLIRYENEEAVDDSQLPKDRFSAERLKGVDSTLKIQPAELGDSAVYLCASSLWLDGYTFGSGTRLTVV.

The chain carries TRBV18 and TRBJ1-3; 7 positions match TRBD1. Per the germline V gene, CDR1 is KGHSH and CDR2 is LQKENI. The CDR3 covers 16 residues. Trimming took 6 bases from V and 0 from J; bases not matched to a gene: 8. CDR3 region: CASSEPGGISGNTIYF. The CDR3 DNA follows: TGTGCCAGCTCGGAACCAGGGGGGATCTCTGGAAACACCATATATTTT.

The gene calls are TRBV6-6 and TRBJ1-1; perhaps TRBD1 as D (6 bases). Trimming shortened V by 2 bases and J by 5 bases, and 12 bases separated the two germline ends. This CDR3 has 14 residues. Germline V gives CDR1 MNHNY, CDR2 SVGAGI (reference sequence). CDR3 coding DNA: TGTGCCAGCAGTTACCCCGGACAGTTAACTGAAGCTTTCTTT. It yields the protein CASSYPGQLTEAFF.

The genes are TRBV5-5 and TRBJ1-5, with a possible D match to TRBD1 (5 bases). Trimming left V 3 bases short and J 16 bases short, with 23 bases between. Per the germline V gene, CDR1 is SGHKS and CDR2 is YYEKEE (reference sequence). The CDR3 covers 14 residues. The CDR3 bases are TGTGCCAGCAGCTCCGCTCCCTTTTTGGGGCCTCTACATTTT. Amino acids: CASSSAPFLGPLHF.

This chain connects TRBV9 to TRBJ2-3; 12 bases align to TRBD1. Germline lookup yields CDR1 SGDLS and CDR2 YYNGEE. V was clipped by 4 bases and J by 3 bases; unmatched bases: 3. The CDR3 sequence is 15 residues long. The DNA of the CDR3 is TGTGCCAGCAGCCTGGGACAGGGGGCAACAGATACGCAGTATTTT. As protein: CASSLGQGATDTQYF. The full variable domain, its missing parts supplied by reference TRBV9 and TRBJ2-3, is DSGVTQTPKHLITATGQRVTLRCSPRSGDLSVYWYQQSLDQGLQFLIQYYNGEERAKGNILERFSAQQFPDLHSELNLSSLELGDSALYFCASSLGQGATDTQYFGPGTRLTVL.